These 24 T cell receptor beta chains originate from one sample sequenced in a study of blood T cell repertoires in COVID-19. This table comes from immunoSEQ multiplex PCR, and its TCRdb copy is limited to in-frame clones, with some not included. Among 150,000 or so clones listed, roughly 80% were seen once. Sequenced sample: PBMCs or T cells enriched from blood (not recorded which). Source of these receptors: a man aged 50 to 60 who had recovered from COVID-19.

This clone was picked up one time. V is TRBV6-8 and J is TRBJ2-7, with D perhaps matching TRBD2 (5 bases). The CDR3 runs to 13 residues. Germline values: CDR1 MNHGY, CDR2 SAAAGT. The V and J ends lost 7 bases and 4 bases respectively, with 14 bases between them. CDR3 in amino acids: CASTEKEAYEQYF. The CDR3 DNA reads TGTGCCAGCACCGAAAAGGAGGCGTACGAGCAGTACTTC.

The chain couples TRBV5-1 to TRBJ1-4, with D unclear. The ends were cut back, 5 bases at V and 4 bases at J, with 15 bases in the middle. Germline V lookup: CDR1 SGHRS, CDR2 YFSETQ. The CDR3 sequence is 15 residues long. The CDR3 DNA follows: TGCGCCAGCAGTTTCGGGATCGGCGGTAATGAAAAACTGTTTTTT. Translation gives CASSFGIGGNEKLFF.

The gene calls are TRBV4-1 and TRBJ2-1; D remains ambiguous. Trimming shortened V by 0 bases and J by 6 bases, and 9 bases separated the two germline ends. Per germline, CDR1 MGHRA and CDR2 YSYEKL. CDR3 size: 14 residues. CDR3 in DNA: TGCGCCAGCAGCCAAGATCTTCTGCGCAATGAGCAGTTCTTC. Translated, it gives CASSQDLLRNEQFF.

The chain combines TRBV3-1 (or the pseudogene TRBV3-2) with TRBJ1-6; D gene uncertain. The CDR3 sequence is 13 residues long. Germline CDR1 LGHDT, CDR2 YNNKEL (reference sequence). Trimming stripped 0 bases from V and 8 bases from J, with 5 bases between. The CDR3: CASSQDSDSPLHF. The CDR3 DNA sequence: TGTGCCAGCAGCCAAGACAGTGATTCACCCCTCCACTTT.

The chain links TRBV2 to TRBJ1-6, with 7 bases that match TRBD1. The CDR3 runs to 16 residues. Germline V CDR1 and CDR2: SNHLY, FYNNEI. Trimming took 1 base from V and 4 from J; bases not matched to a gene: 4. CDR3 protein: CASSEEQGRYNSPLHF. CDR3 in DNA: TGTGCCAGCAGTGAAGAACAGGGGCGTTATAATTCACCCCTCCACTTT.

The chain combines TRBV6-5 with TRBJ2-2, with 8 bases identical to TRBD2. V lost 5 bases to trimming and J lost 7 bases; unmatched junction nucleotides: 9. Germline V CDR1 and CDR2: MNHEY, SVGAGI. The CDR3 sequence is 15 residues long. CDR3 in DNA: TGTGCCAGCAGTACCGGGACTAGAAGTGGCGGGGAGCTGTTTTTT. Translating gives CASSTGTRSGGELFF.

The chain employs TRBV14 and TRBJ2-2; TRBD2 agrees at 10 bases. Germline assignment: CDR1 SGHDN and CDR2 FVKESK. The V and J ends lost 8 bases and 3 bases, in that order; junction bases with no gene match: 9. This CDR3 is 16 amino acids long. CDR3: CASSRTSGEHTGELFF. DNA for the CDR3: TGTGCCAGCTCCCGGACTAGCGGAGAGCACACCGGGGAGCTGTTTTTT.

The V and J genes are TRBV6-1 and TRBJ1-2; TRBD1 aligns across 8 bases. From germline, CDR1 is MNHNS and CDR2 SASEGT. The CDR3 spans 16 residues. V lost 2 bases to trimming and J lost 4 bases; unmatched junction nucleotides: 9. The CDR3 loop is CASSELGTGSFYGYTF. CDR3 in DNA: TGTGCCAGCAGTGAACTCGGGACAGGATCTTTCTATGGCTACACCTTC.

V and J are TRBV4-2 and TRBJ1-5, with 9 bases lining up with TRBD1. The V and J ends lost 5 bases and 2 bases, in that order; junction bases with no gene match: 4. The CDR3 is made up of 15 amino acids. Germline V CDR1 and CDR2: LGHNA, YNFKEQ. CDR3 loop: CASSWGQGGNQPQHF. The DNA for the CDR3 is TGTGCCAGCAGCTGGGGACAGGGAGGCAATCAGCCCCAGCATTTT.

The chain is built from TRBV6-5 and TRBJ2-2, with TRBD1 identical over 10 bases. The V gene end was trimmed by 9 bases and the J gene end by 7 bases; junction bases not matched to a gene: 8. This CDR3 contains 14 residues. Per the germline V gene, CDR1 is MNHEY and CDR2 is SVGAGI. The CDR3, as DNA: TGTGCCAGTCCGGGACAGGGGCGAGGCGGGGAGCTGTTTTTT. This codes for CASPGQGRGGELFF.

The chain employs TRBV6-5 and TRBJ2-7; TRBD1 agrees at 7 bases. CDR1 is MNHEY and CDR2 is SVGAGI in the germline V gene. Germline trimming cut 6 bases from V and 3 bases from J; bases unmatched to any gene: 5. The CDR3 has 13 amino acids. The CDR3 sequence: CASSQGQSYEQYF. In DNA form, the CDR3 reads TGTGCCAGCAGCCAGGGACAGAGCTACGAGCAGTACTTC.

The chain has TRBV6-5 and TRBJ1-5; 7 bases agree with TRBD1. The V gene's germline CDR1 is MNHEY and CDR2 SVGAGI. This CDR3 contains 15 residues. J gave up 5 bases and V 2 bases, and 6 bases lay outside the gene matches. CDR3 protein: CASSYTTGTDQPQHF. The DNA for the CDR3 is TGTGCCAGCAGTTACACGACAGGGACGGATCAGCCCCAGCATTTT.

The gene calls are TRBV9 and TRBJ1-3; 8 bases are shared with TRBD1. The CDR3 has 15 amino acids. Per germline, CDR1 SGDLS and CDR2 YYNGEE. V was pared by 4 bases and J by 2 bases, with 5 bases of the junction left unmatched. In DNA, the CDR3 is TGTGCCAGCAGCACCATGGGACAGGCTGGAAACACCATATATTTT. Amino acids: CASSTMGQAGNTIYF.

There are a few counts of this clone. The gene calls are TRBV5-8 and TRBJ2-1; D is perhaps TRBD1 (6 bases). Germline V gene data show CDR1 as SGHTS and CDR2 as YDEGEE. Trimming shortened V by 3 bases and J by 7 bases, and 17 bases separated the two germline ends. This CDR3 spans 15 amino acids. DNA for the CDR3: TGTGCCAGCAGCTACCCCGGTGGGGGCCTGAATGAGCAGTTCTTC. Encoded protein: CASSYPGGGLNEQFF. Supplemented by reference TRBV5-8 and TRBJ2-1, the full variable domain reads EAGVTQSPTHLIKTRGQQATLRCSPISGHTSVYWYQQALGLGLQFLLWYDEGEERNRGNFPPRFSGRQFPNYSSELNVNALELEDSALYLCASSYPGGGLNEQFFGPGTRLTVL.

Only a few counts were recorded for this clone. The chain employs TRBV7-3 and TRBJ2-2, with TRBD1 matching 8 bases. This CDR3 comprises 17 residues. With 2 bases clipped from V and 6 bases from J, the junction kept 11 bases outside the gene matches. CDR1 is SGHTA, CDR2 FQGTGA, per germline. The CDR3 sequence is CASSLSPGQDTAGELFF. The CDR3 DNA reads TGTGCCAGCAGCTTATCCCCGGGACAGGACACAGCCGGGGAGCTGTTTTTT.

The chain employs TRBV3-1 (or the pseudogene TRBV3-2) and TRBJ2-6; no reliable D call. V was clipped by 0 bases and J by 0 bases, with 3 bases between them. The CDR3 has 15 amino acids. In germline, CDR1 is LGHDT, CDR2 YNNKEL (reference sequence). The CDR3 reads CASSQDSSGANVLTF. The CDR3 DNA is TGTGCCAGCAGCCAAGACAGCTCTGGGGCCAACGTCCTGACTTTC.

The chain uses TRBV28 and TRBJ1-5, with 9 bases that match TRBD1. The length of the CDR3 is 16 residues. V lost 1 base to trimming and J lost 4 bases; unmatched junction nucleotides: 5. Germline CDR1 is MDHEN and CDR2 is SYDVKM. The CDR3 coding sequence is TGTGCCAGCAGTTTATTAGGGACAGGGCCAAATCAGCCCCAGCATTTT. It encodes CASSLLGTGPNQPQHF.

The genes are TRBV3-1 (or the pseudogene TRBV3-2) and TRBJ2-2, with TRBD1 matching over 11 bases. Germline V lookup: CDR1 LGHDT, CDR2 YNNKEL (reference sequence). CDR3 length: 15 residues. The V gene end was trimmed by 7 bases and the J gene end by 4 bases; junction bases not matched to a gene: 5. The CDR3 is CASTTGTGGTGELFF. The DNA of the CDR3 is TGTGCCAGCACGACCGGGACAGGGGGCACCGGGGAGCTGTTTTTT.

The sample holds a few counts of this clone. The chain links TRBV19 to TRBJ2-7; 7 bases agree with TRBD2. CDR3 length: 13 residues. V lost 7 bases to trimming and J lost 3 bases; unmatched junction nucleotides: 6. Germline values: CDR1 LNHDA, CDR2 SQIVND (reference sequence). CDR3 nucleotide sequence: TGTGCCAGTATGGGGGGGACCAACTACGAGCAGTACTTC. It translates to CASMGGTNYEQYF. Variable domain in full (rest from reference TRBV19 and TRBJ2-7): DGGITQSPKYLFRKEGQNVTLSCEQNLNHDAMYWYRQDPGQGLRLIYYSQIVNDFQKGDIAEGYSVSREKKESFPLTVTSAQKNPTAFYLCASMGGTNYEQYFGPGTRLTVT.

This clone was counted a single time. This chain connects TRBV7-9 to TRBJ2-1; D is perhaps TRBD1 (6 bases). CDR1 and CDR2 from the germline V gene are SEHNR and FQNEAQ (reference sequence). The V and J ends lost 6 bases and 2 bases respectively, with 17 bases between them. There are 16 residues in the CDR3. Here the CDR3 reads CASRQGGQTPYNEQFF. The CDR3 DNA reads TGTGCCAGCAGACAAGGGGGACAAACCCCCTACAATGAGCAGTTCTTC.

The genes are TRBV7-8 and TRBJ1-2; D perhaps matches TRBD1 (5 bases). V dropped 4 bases and J dropped 2 bases, with 14 bases sitting between them. Germline V CDR1 and CDR2: SGHVS, FQNEAQ. The length of the CDR3 is 15 residues. CDR3 sequence reads: CASSSQLGRNYGYTF. CDR3 DNA: TGTGCCAGCAGCTCCCAACTGGGGCGAAACTATGGCTACACCTTC.

This clone was detected only a few times. The J gene is TRBJ2-3, the V gene TRBV6-5; unclear D gene. This CDR3 has 13 amino acids. CDR1 MNHEY and CDR2 SVGAGI come from the germline V gene. The CDR3 spells CASRPTVRDTQYF. The CDR3 nucleotides are TGTGCATCTAGGCCGACCGTGCGGGATACGCAGTATTTT.

The sample holds one count of this clone. The chain uses TRBV25-1 and TRBJ1-1; possible D gene TRBD1, 5 bases. Trimming took off 2 bases at V and 4 bases at J, with 20 bases between the two ends. The germline V gene encodes CDR1 MGHDK and CDR2 SYGVNS. The length of the CDR3 is 17 residues. The CDR3 DNA follows: TGTGCCAGCAGTGAACCAACAGCCCCCGATGGGGCCACTGAAGCTTTCTTT. Translating gives CASSEPTAPDGATEAFF.

V is TRBV5-1 and J is TRBJ2-5; 15 bases fit TRBD2. V lost 2 bases to trimming and J lost 5 bases; unmatched junction nucleotides: 4. Germline V gives CDR1 SGHRS, CDR2 YFSETQ. This CDR3 has 16 residues. The CDR3 DNA is TGCGCCAGCAGCTTTGGACTAGCGGGGGGGCCGGAGACCCAGTACTTC. This sequence encodes CASSFGLAGGPETQYF. The full variable domain, in which reference TRBV5-1 and TRBJ2-5 provide the parts outside the CDR3, is KAGVTQTPRYLIKTRGQQVTLSCSPISGHRSVSWYQQTPGQGLQFLFEYFSETQRNKGNFPGRFSGRQFSNSRSEMNVSTLELGDSALYLCASSFGLAGGPETQYFGPGTRLLVL.